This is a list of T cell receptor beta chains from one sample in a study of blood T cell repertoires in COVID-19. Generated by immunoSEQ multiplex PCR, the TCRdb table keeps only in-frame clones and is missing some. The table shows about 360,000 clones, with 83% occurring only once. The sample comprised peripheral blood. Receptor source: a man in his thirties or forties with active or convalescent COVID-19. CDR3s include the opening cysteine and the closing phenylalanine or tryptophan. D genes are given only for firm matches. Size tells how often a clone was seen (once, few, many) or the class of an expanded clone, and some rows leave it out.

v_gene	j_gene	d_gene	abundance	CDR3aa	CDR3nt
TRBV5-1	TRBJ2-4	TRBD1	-	CASSLEQGAYIQYF	TGCGCCAGCAGCTTGGAACAGGGGGCTTACATTCAGTACTTC
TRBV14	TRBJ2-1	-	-	CASSQGVVGRLVPRDEQFF	TGTGCCAGCAGCCAAGGAGTAGTGGGGAGGCTAGTCCCTCGGGATGAGCAGTTCTTC
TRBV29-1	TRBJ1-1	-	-	CSVGGMNTEAFF	TGCAGCGTTGGCGGCATGAACACTGAAGCTTTCTTT
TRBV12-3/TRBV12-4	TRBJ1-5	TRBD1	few	CASSLQGDQPQHF	TGTGCCAGCAGTTTACAGGGGGATCAGCCCCAGCATTTT
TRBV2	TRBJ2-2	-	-	CASRGRRRSTGELFF	TGTGCCAGCAGGGGGAGGCGGAGGAGCACCGGGGAGCTGTTTTTT
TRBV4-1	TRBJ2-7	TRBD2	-	CASSQDASGVAYEQYF	TGCGCCAGCAGCCAAGATGCTAGCGGTGTTGCCTACGAGCAGTACTTC
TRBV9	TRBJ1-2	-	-	CASSQEGNGYTF	TGTGCCAGCAGCCAGGAGGGTAATGGCTACACCTTC
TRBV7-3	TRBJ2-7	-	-	CASSFYPFYEQYF	TGTGCCAGCAGCTTCTACCCTTTCTACGAGCAGTACTTC
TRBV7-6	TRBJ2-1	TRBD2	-	CASSLDLAGGRSEQFF	TGTGCCAGCAGCTTGGACCTAGCGGGAGGTCGGTCGGAGCAGTTCTTC
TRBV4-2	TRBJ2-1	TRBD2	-	CASSQVTSGGAHEQFF	TGTGCCAGCAGCCAAGTGACTAGCGGGGGTGCACATGAGCAGTTCTTC
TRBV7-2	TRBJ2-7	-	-	CASSLGRNSGEQYF	TGTGCCAGCAGCTTGGGTCGCAATAGCGGCGAGCAGTACTTC
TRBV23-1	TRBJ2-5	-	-	CASSQPGQHVQETQYF	TGCGCCAGCAGTCAACCCGGACAGCACGTCCAAGAGACCCAGTACTTC
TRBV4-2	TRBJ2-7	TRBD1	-	CASSQDSRDRGYEQYF	TGTGCCAGCAGCCAAGATTCTAGGGACAGGGGCTACGAGCAGTACTTC
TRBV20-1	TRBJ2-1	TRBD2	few	CSASRSSGGEFF	TGCAGTGCTAGTCGCTCTAGCGGTGGGGAGTTCTTC
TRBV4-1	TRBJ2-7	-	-	CASSPTRGIGEQYF	TGCGCCAGCAGCCCGACGAGGGGGATAGGGGAGCAGTACTTC
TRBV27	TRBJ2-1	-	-	CASSLGGPTYNEQFF	TGTGCCAGCAGTTTGGGCGGGCCTACGTACAATGAGCAGTTCTTC
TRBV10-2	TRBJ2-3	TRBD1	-	CASSDWDRDSTDTQYF	TGCGCCAGCAGTGACTGGGACAGGGATAGCACAGATACGCAGTATTTT
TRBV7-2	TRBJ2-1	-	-	CASSQDRSGQFF	TGTGCCAGCAGCCAGGACCGCAGCGGGCAGTTCTTC
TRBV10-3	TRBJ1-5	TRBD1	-	CAIGYQGDHQPQHF	TGTGCCATCGGGTATCAGGGGGATCATCAGCCCCAGCATTTT
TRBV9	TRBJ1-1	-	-	CASSPAGEGRTEAFF	TGTGCCAGCAGCCCGGCTGGGGAGGGGAGGACTGAAGCTTTCTTT
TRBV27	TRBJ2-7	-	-	CASSRTSPNYEQYF	TGTGCCAGCAGCCGGACTTCCCCTAACTACGAGCAGTACTTC
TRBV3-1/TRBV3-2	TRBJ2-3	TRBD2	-	CASSPALAVNTDTQYF	TGTGCCAGCAGCCCCGCACTAGCGGTCAACACAGATACGCAGTATTTT
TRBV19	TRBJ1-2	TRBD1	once	CASSPYSDRPTENGYTF	TGTGCCAGTAGTCCTTATTCGGACAGGCCGACGGAGAATGGCTACACCTTC
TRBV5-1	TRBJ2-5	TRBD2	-	CASSLGVAGGQETQYF	TGCGCCAGCAGCTTGGGAGTAGCGGGGGGCCAAGAGACCCAGTACTTC
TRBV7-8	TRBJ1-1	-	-	CASSFGRDAEAFF	TGTGCCAGCAGCTTTGGGCGTGACGCTGAAGCTTTCTTT
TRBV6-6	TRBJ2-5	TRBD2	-	CASSLSGGVQETQYF	TGTGCCAGCAGCCTTAGCGGGGGGGTGCAAGAGACCCAGTACTTC
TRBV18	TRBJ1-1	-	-	CASSHSNTEAFF	TGTGCCAGCTCACACAGTAACACTGAAGCTTTCTTT
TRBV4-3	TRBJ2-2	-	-	CASSQDGQPLTGELFF	TGCGCCAGCAGCCAAGATGGACAGCCCTTGACCGGGGAGCTGTTTTTT
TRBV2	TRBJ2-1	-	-	CASSVNPSSYNEQFF	TGTGCCAGCAGTGTTAACCCGAGCTCCTACAATGAGCAGTTCTTC
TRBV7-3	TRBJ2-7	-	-	CASSPRGTRDYEQYF	TGTGCCAGCAGCCCAAGGGGGACAAGGGACTACGAGCAGTACTTC
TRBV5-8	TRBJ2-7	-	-	CASSLVPPPSPYEQYF	TGTGCCAGCAGCTTGGTTCCTCCCCCAAGCCCCTACGAGCAGTACTTC
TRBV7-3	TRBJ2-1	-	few	CASSPRPTASREQFF	TGTGCCAGCAGCCCTAGACCCACGGCGTCGAGGGAGCAGTTCTTC
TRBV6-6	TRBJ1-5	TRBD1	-	CASRSGQASNQPQHF	TGTGCCAGCAGATCGGGACAGGCGAGCAATCAGCCCCAGCATTTT
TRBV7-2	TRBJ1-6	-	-	CASSEDSVSPLHF	TGTGCCAGCAGCGAGGACAGTGTTTCACCCCTCCACTTT
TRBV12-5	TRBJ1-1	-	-	CASGSQLNTEAFF	TGTGCTAGTGGTTCCCAACTCAACACTGAAGCTTTCTTT
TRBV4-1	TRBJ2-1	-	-	CASSQDGRGGGEQFF	TGCGCCAGCAGCCAAGATGGGAGAGGGGGGGGTGAGCAGTTCTTC
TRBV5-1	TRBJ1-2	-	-	CASSPATENYGYTF	TGCGCCAGCAGCCCGGCGACAGAGAACTATGGCTACACCTTC
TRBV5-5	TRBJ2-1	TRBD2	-	CASSFSGSSYNEQFF	TGTGCCAGCAGCTTTAGCGGGAGCTCCTACAATGAGCAGTTCTTC
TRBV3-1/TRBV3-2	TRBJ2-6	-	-	CASSQVMKRYPTAGANVLTF	TGTGCCAGCAGCCAAGTCATGAAGCGATATCCCACCGCCGGGGCCAACGTCCTGACTTTC
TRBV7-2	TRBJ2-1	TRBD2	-	CASSLVTSGYNEQFF	TGTGCCAGCAGCTTAGTGACTAGCGGTTACAATGAGCAGTTCTTC
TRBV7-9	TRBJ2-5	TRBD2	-	CASSLASGRREETQYF	TGTGCCAGCAGCTTAGCTAGCGGGAGGAGGGAGGAGACCCAGTACTTC
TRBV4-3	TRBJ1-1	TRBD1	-	CASSQVPGQGQPEAFF	TGCGCCAGCAGCCAAGTCCCCGGACAGGGCCAACCTGAAGCTTTCTTT
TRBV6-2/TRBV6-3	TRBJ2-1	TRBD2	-	CASSRTSGLNNEQFF	TGTGCCAGCAGCCGGACTAGCGGACTCAACAATGAGCAGTTCTTC
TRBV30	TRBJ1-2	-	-	CAGDSYYGYTF	TGTGCCGGTGACAGCTACTATGGCTACACCTTC
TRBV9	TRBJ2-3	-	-	CASSVERRAYTDTQYF	TGTGCCAGCAGCGTAGAGCGCCGAGCTTACACAGATACGCAGTATTTT
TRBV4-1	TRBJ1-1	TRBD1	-	CASSTLQGAVLGAFF	TGCGCCAGCAGCACCTTACAGGGGGCGGTCCTCGGAGCTTTCTTT
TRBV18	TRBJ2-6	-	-	CASSPRTSSSGANVLTF	TGTGCCAGCTCACCCCGTACATCTTCCTCTGGGGCCAACGTCCTGACTTTC
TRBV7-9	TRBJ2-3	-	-	CASSLASGDTQYF	TGTGCCAGCAGCTTAGCGAGCGGAGATACGCAGTATTTT
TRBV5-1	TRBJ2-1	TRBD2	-	CASSLATSGSAEQFF	TGCGCCAGCAGCTTGGCGACTAGCGGGAGTGCTGAGCAGTTCTTC
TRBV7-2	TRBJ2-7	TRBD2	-	CASSTGTSGYEQYF	TGTGCCAGCAGCACCGGAACTAGCGGATACGAGCAGTACTTC
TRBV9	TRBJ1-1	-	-	CASSVGWLGDTEAFF	TGTGCCAGCAGCGTAGGGTGGCTCGGGGACACTGAAGCTTTCTTT
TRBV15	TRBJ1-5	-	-	CATSRGWANQPQHF	TGTGCCACCAGCAGAGGGTGGGCTAATCAGCCCCAGCATTTT
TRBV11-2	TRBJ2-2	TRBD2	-	CASSLLRGASGELFF	TGTGCCAGCAGCTTATTGCGGGGGGCCTCCGGGGAGCTGTTTTTT
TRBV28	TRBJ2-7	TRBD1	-	CASGGTGLYEQYF	TGTGCCAGCGGGGGGACAGGGCTTTACGAGCAGTACTTC
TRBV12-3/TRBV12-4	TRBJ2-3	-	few	CASSFRGGTQYF	TGTGCCAGCAGTTTCAGGGGAGGGACGCAGTATTTT
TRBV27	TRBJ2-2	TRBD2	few	CASSLRRGYTGELFF	TGTGCCAGCAGTTTACGGCGGGGGTACACCGGGGAGCTGTTTTTT
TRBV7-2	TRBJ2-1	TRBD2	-	CASRRRLAGGPDEQFF	TGTGCCAGCAGACGAAGACTAGCGGGAGGGCCGGATGAGCAGTTCTTC
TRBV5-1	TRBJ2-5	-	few	CASSLWEVETQYF	TGCGCCAGCAGCTTATGGGAGGTAGAGACCCAGTACTTC
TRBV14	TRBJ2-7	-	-	CASSPGSYEQYF	TGTGCCAGCAGCCCCGGGTCCTACGAGCAGTACTTC